The sequence of this TCR beta chain was determined in a study of early T cells in non-severe SARS-CoV-2 infection. Study as a whole: Sequencing input comprised bulk RNA from unsorted whole blood; chain pairing was not available.

This clonotype was picked up many times. Its antigen is not identified. Study outcomes and limitations: Matching against VDJdb likely underestimated virus-specific expansions, favoring anti-spike CD8.

Individual cDNA molecules each received unique molecular identifiers attached to them. MiXCR, applied by TCRdb to the 5' RACE reads, yields one record per CDR3 protein. The sample holds 25,000 or so distinct CDR3 sequences, about 3% seen once. Trimming took 4 bases from V and 5 from J; bases not matched to a gene: 8. This CDR3 has 15 residues. Germline V gives CDR1 MNHNS, CDR2 SASEGT. The sequence came from an adult who was a healthcare worker with PCR-confirmed SARS-CoV-2 infection or an uninfected control (not recorded which). The sample consisted of whole blood. V and J are TRBV6-1 and TRBJ2-5; 9 bases are shared with TRBD1. CDR3 in amino acids: CASSVQGAVGETQYF. The CDR3 DNA is TGTGCCAGCAGTGTACAGGGGGCAGTCGGGGAGACCCAGTACTTC.